This T cell receptor beta chain appears in the sequencing data of a study of shared clonotypes between healthy human individuals. Study-wide findings and caveats: Among non-shared clonotypes, generation probabilities were lower than among those shared by all four donors. Sequencing depth was a factor that was expected to affect clonotype sharing among donors.

Source study methods: Quality scores were absent from the junction-only immunoSEQ sequences, so filtering differed. The method was immunoSEQ multiplex PCR; TCRdb's version includes in-frame clones alone and lacks a portion of them. V, J and clone size reflect that table, while D and trimming were determined from the DNA. Counted here are about 590,000 clones, around 95% occurring once; the ten biggest clones make up roughly 0.1%. The naive CD8 fraction comprised CD45RO-negative cells positively selected for CCR7 and excluded terminally differentiated effector memory CD45RA+ cells. Note on this clone: Its target is not known.

The germline V gene has CDR1 SQVTM and CDR2 ANQGSEA. This CDR3 is built from 17 residues. The V segment lost 1 base and the J segment 2 bases; nucleotides outside the gene matches: 5. Sample: naive CD8+ T cells sorted from blood. The source of this sequence is a woman under 40 in good health. The V call is TRBV29-1, the J call TRBJ2-3, with 14 positions matching TRBD2. The CDR3 sequence is CSVEGLAGGVFTDTQYF. CDR3 coding DNA: TGCAGCGTTGAAGGACTAGCGGGAGGGGTCTTCACAGATACGCAGTATTTT.